These 20 T cell receptor beta chains were all obtained from the same sample, sequenced in a study of PD-L1 blockade in urothelial cancer. Time point meaning: pretreatment peripheral blood. TCRdb's table, derived via immunoSEQ multiplex PCR, lists solely in-frame clones and lacks some. Of around 71,000 clones listed, around four fifths are singletons. The sample here was PBMCs, taken around atezolizumab (anti-PD-L1) treatment. The receptor source for this set is a middle-aged man with urothelial cancer.

The J gene is TRBJ1-2, the V gene TRBV5-8; D gene unclear. Germline lookup yields CDR1 SGHTS and CDR2 YDEGEE. The CDR3 has 14 residues. Trimming cost V 3 bases and J 3 bases, with 12 bases left between them. The CDR3 coding sequence is TGTGCCAGCAGCTCCCTCGACGGAGACTATGGCTACACCTTC. Translated, it gives CASSSLDGDYGYTF.

The chain couples TRBV7-3 to TRBJ1-1; 7 positions match TRBD1. The V segment lost 2 bases and the J segment 0 bases; nucleotides outside the gene matches: 12. Germline lookup yields CDR1 SGHTA and CDR2 FQGTGA. The CDR3 extends over 18 amino acids. CDR3 region: CASSLGGPGQIMNTEAFF. The DNA for the CDR3 is TGTGCCAGCAGCTTAGGGGGACCGGGACAGATTATGAACACTGAAGCTTTCTTT.

The chain couples TRBV30 to TRBJ1-1, with D perhaps TRBD1 (5 bases). CDR3 size: 15 residues. V was trimmed by 5 bases and J by 0 bases, leaving 16 bases between them. Germline lookup yields CDR1 GTSNPN and CDR2 SVGIG (reference sequence). The CDR3 DNA sequence: TGTGCCTGGGACCCCGACAGACTCATGAACACTGAAGCTTTCTTT. Encoded protein: CAWDPDRLMNTEAFF.

The chain links TRBV11-1 to TRBJ2-3, with TRBD2 matching 7 bases. This CDR3 has 15 residues. Germline CDR1 is SGHAT and CDR2 is FQDESV (reference sequence). Trimming took 2 bases from V and 4 from J; bases not matched to a gene: 6. CDR3 in DNA: TGTGCCAGCAGCTTATACGGGGAGGGGCCAGATACGCAGTATTTT. Translated, it gives CASSLYGEGPDTQYF.

Here the CDR3 DNA reads TGTGCCAGCAGGCTAGCGCCCAGCTCCACCCTCGAGCAGTACTTC. Its protein product is CASRLAPSSTLEQYF. The chain recombines TRBV27 with TRBJ2-7; possibly TRBD2 for D (6 bases). Germline CDR1 is MNHEY and CDR2 is SMNVEV (reference sequence). The CDR3 sequence is 15 residues long. V shed 6 bases and J shed 6 bases, with 21 bases lying between them.

This sequence joins TRBV27 and TRBJ2-2; maybe TRBD2 (6 bases). Germline V gives CDR1 MNHEY, CDR2 SMNVEV (reference sequence). Trimming shortened V by 8 bases and J by 4 bases, and 14 bases separated the two germline ends. This CDR3 contains 14 residues. CDR3 sequence: CASRRGGFTGELFF. CDR3 nucleotide sequence: TGTGCCAGCCGGAGGGGAGGATTCACCGGGGAGCTGTTTTTT.

The chain carries TRBV6-5 and TRBJ1-6; 7 nucleotides align to TRBD1. Germline V gives CDR1 MNHEY, CDR2 SVGAGI. Trimming took 4 bases from V and 9 from J; bases not matched to a gene: 6. The CDR3 is 14 amino acids. The CDR3 DNA reads TGTGCCAGCAGTTCAGAGGGGGCGGGTTCACCCCTCCACTTT. Residues: CASSSEGAGSPLHF.

This chain connects TRBV7-2 to TRBJ2-5, with 10 bases lining up with TRBD1. This CDR3 has 14 amino acids. Germline values: CDR1 SGHTA, CDR2 FQGNSA. V trimming: 5 bases; J trimming: 4 bases; junction bases outside the gene matches: 4. The CDR3 coding sequence is TGTGCCAGCAGCCGGACAGGGGGTTTAGAGACCCAGTACTTC. Translation: CASSRTGGLETQYF. The full variable domain, rest sourced from reference TRBV7-2 and TRBJ2-5, is GAGVSQSPSNKVTEKGKDVELRCDPISGHTALYWYRQSLGQGLEFLIYFQGNSAPDKSGLPSDRFSAERTGGSVSTLTIQRTQQEDSAVYLCASSRTGGLETQYFGPGTRLLVL.

This chain joins TRBV5-6 and TRBJ2-3; 13 bases match TRBD2. This CDR3 is 15 amino acids long. The V and J ends lost 4 bases and 3 bases, in that order; junction bases with no gene match: 2. CDR1 and CDR2 (germline): SGHDT, YYEEEE. CDR3 in DNA: TGTGCCAGCAGCGTGGGACTAGCGGGGACAGATACGCAGTATTTT. Translated: CASSVGLAGTDTQYF.

The chain has TRBV19 and TRBJ2-5, with D tentatively TRBD2 (5 bases). Per germline, CDR1 LNHDA and CDR2 SQIVND (reference sequence). V was clipped by 5 bases and J by 3 bases, with 7 bases between them. The length of the CDR3 is 12 residues. CDR3 coding DNA: TGTGCCAGTAGTTTCGGGAAAGAGACCCAGTACTTC. This encodes CASSFGKETQYF.

This chain links TRBV4-1 with TRBJ2-7; no definite D call. Germline assignment: CDR1 MGHRA and CDR2 YSYEKL. This CDR3 is built from 13 residues. V lost 4 bases and J lost 4, with 11 bases in between. The DNA for the CDR3 is TGCGCCAGCAGCCCAGGCACCCATTACGAGCAGTACTTC. Its protein is CASSPGTHYEQYF.

The V and J genes are TRBV15 and TRBJ1-1; no reliable D call. CDR3 size: 14 residues. V lost 0 bases and J lost 1, with 6 bases in between. Germline V lookup: CDR1 LNHNV, CDR2 YYDKDF (reference sequence). CDR3 DNA: TGTGCCACCAGCAGAGAAACGGGGAACACTGAAGCTTTCTTT. The encoded protein is CATSRETGNTEAFF.

This chain links TRBV11-2 with TRBJ2-7; 7 nucleotides agree with TRBD1. V gave up 5 bases and J gave up 5 bases; unmatched junction bases: 6. CDR1 is SGHAT and CDR2 is FQNNGV in the germline V gene. The CDR3 has 13 amino acids. The CDR3 nucleotides read TGTGCCAGCAGCAAGGGGGCGCGGAACGAGCAGTACTTC. Amino acids: CASSKGARNEQYF.

V and J are TRBV27 and TRBJ2-7; 9 bases map to TRBD2. Trimming took 7 bases from V and 7 from J; bases not matched to a gene: 17. Germline values: CDR1 MNHEY, CDR2 SMNVEV (reference sequence). This CDR3 spans 16 amino acids. The CDR3 DNA is TGTGCCAGCACCCCCTCGGCGGGAGGGCCTCCAGGGGAGCAGTACTTC. This translates into CASTPSAGGPPGEQYF.

This chain links TRBV27 with TRBJ2-1, with 14 bases matching TRBD2. The germline V gene encodes CDR1 MNHEY and CDR2 SMNVEV (reference sequence). V lost 6 bases and J lost 9; bases outside the gene matches: 19. The CDR3 totals 19 residues. This CDR3 reads CASSTGGTSGSTGIREQFF. The CDR3 bases are TGTGCCAGCAGCACGGGTGGGACTAGCGGGAGCACCGGAATTCGTGAGCAGTTCTTC.

The V gene is TRBV18, the J gene TRBJ1-1, with D perhaps matching TRBD1 (6 bases). Germline-derived CDR1 and CDR2 are KGHSH and LQKENI. The CDR3 loop spans 13 amino acids. V shed 2 bases and J shed 11 bases, with 15 bases lying between them. CDR3 coding DNA: TGTGCCAGCTCACCAAAGACAGGAGAAGGGGCTTTCTTT. This encodes CASSPKTGEGAFF.

This sequence joins TRBV6-1 and TRBJ2-3; D possibly corresponds to TRBD1 (5 bases). V lost 4 bases and J 3 bases, leaving 23 bases between the germline ends. The CDR3 runs 18 residues. The germline gives CDR1 MNHNS, CDR2 SASEGT. In DNA, the CDR3 is TGTGCCAGCAGTGGAAAAGCAAGGGGCAGCCTCAGTACAGATACGCAGTATTTT. Translating it yields CASSGKARGSLSTDTQYF.

The chain employs TRBV28 and TRBJ1-1, with 11 bases identical to TRBD1. CDR1 is MDHEN, CDR2 SYDVKM, per germline. The V gene end was trimmed by 7 bases and the J gene end by 5 bases; junction bases not matched to a gene: 3. The CDR3 is 13 amino acids. CDR3 in DNA: TGTGCCAGCAAGGGACAGGGGGAGACTGAAGCTTTCTTT. Its protein product is CASKGQGETEAFF.

V and J are TRBV2 and TRBJ2-1; D is possibly TRBD2 (6 bases). V gave up 3 bases and J gave up 6 bases, with 15 bases separating them. In germline, CDR1 is SNHLY, CDR2 FYNNEI. This CDR3 comprises 15 residues. The CDR3 sequence is CASSEGGTGFNEQFF. In nucleotides, the CDR3 is TGTGCCAGCAGTGAGGGCGGGACGGGGTTCAATGAGCAGTTCTTC.

V gene TRBV18 combines with J gene TRBJ2-7; a possible D gene is TRBD1 (6 bases). V lost 6 bases and J 0 bases, leaving 18 bases between the germline ends. This CDR3 contains 16 residues. Germline CDR1 reads KGHSH; CDR2 reads LQKENI. Here the CDR3 reads CASSSGPGQSSYEQYF. The DNA for the CDR3 is TGTGCCAGCTCGTCAGGGCCGGGACAAAGCTCCTACGAGCAGTACTTC. The variable domain in full, completed from reference TRBV18 and TRBJ2-7, reads NAGVMQNPRHLVRRRGQEARLRCSPMKGHSHVYWYRQLPEEGLKFMVYLQKENIIDESGMPKERFSAEFPKEGPSILRIQQVVRGDSAAYFCASSSGPGQSSYEQYFGPGTRLTVT.